This T cell receptor beta chain originates from a study of siplizumab effects on memory and regulatory T cells (dated by TCRdb to between 2018 and 2021). Notes on the research overall: The effect of the anti-CD2 antibody siplizumab on alloreactive T-cell subsets was examined in allogeneic mixed lymphocyte reactions constructed from human PBMCs. What the study reported, not specific to this receptor: The cumulative frequency of alloreactive sequences traceable to unstimulated CD4+ memory T cells was significantly reduced by siplizumab. Because sequences at frequencies below about 10^-5 were poorly captured, only a minor fraction of alloreactive clones could be mapped back to unstimulated subsets. The suppressive function of proliferating Tregs from siplizumab cultures was not functionally confirmed. Compared with memory T cells, unstimulated naive T cells appeared more diverse, and naive cells seemed to make a substantial contribution to the alloresponse. Of the alloreactive CD4+ clones that could be mapped, the Treg-derived share averaged approximately 67% with siplizumab compared with 25% to 30% in control reactions. For roughly 75-97% of proliferating CD4+ or CD8+ clones, no naive or memory phenotype could be assigned.

CDR1 MGHRA and CDR2 YSYEKL were looked up in the germline V gene. The CDR3, from cysteine to phenylalanine, totals 17 residues. Solely the CDR3 DNA is kept, with 51 bases framed from the first base. Trimming takes 5 bases off V and 2 bases off J; junction bases not matched to a gene: 9. Library prep was done by the immunoSEQ multiplex PCR assay. Approximately 100,000 TCR templates per sample were assayed on the deep sequencing platform. Genomic DNA extracted from sorted T cells was the material used for TCRbeta CDR3 sequencing. The study's own analysis went as follows. The R programming language was used for clonal analysis of the TCRbeta CDR3 data. Comparing unstimulated samples against CFSE-low samples taken after the reaction was how alloreactive CD4+ and CD8+ clones were defined. By matching sequences to the repertoires of sorted unstimulated Treg and non-Treg cells, each alloreactive CD4+ clone was assigned a regulatory or non-regulatory origin. TCRdb limited this immuneACCESS table to in-frame rearrangements with V and J called. A share of clones is missing; checked studies link under half to unresolved V genes, and the rest is unexplained. V, J and clone size are those of that table, while D and trimming were read from the DNA. The sample records 55,000 to 70,000 clones, 80% to 95% of which are singletons. Of the sample, about 40% falls within the top ten clones.

This clone was found once. Its antigen target is currently unknown. No base qualities exist here, and no much larger clone lies one base off it. Sorted unstimulated T cells, along with proliferating T cells recovered from mixed lymphocyte reactions, underwent TCRbeta CDR3 sequencing. Fresh whole blood from fewer than 11 HLA-typed healthy donors was used to isolate PBMCs. This sequence uses TRBV4-1 and TRBJ2-6; 7 nucleotides in the junction match TRBD1. Specimen: CD8+ T cells sorted from blood. The clonotype originates from a human donor in good health. The nucleotide sequence reads as follows: TGCGCCAGCAGCGAGCGACAGGGTTTGGCTGGGGCCAACGTCCTGACTTTC. This is translated as CASSERQGLAGANVLTF.